This T cell receptor beta chain is drawn from a study of cytomegalovirus exposure and HLA in healthy donors. Across the study: Earlier results showed 90 million to 120 million unique TCR beta sequences derived from approximately 180 million T cells. Study-wide results and limits: DRB1 had the most TCR associations and HLA-C the fewest, a later analysis found, with rates varying by HLA locus. Testing in vitro showed a few CMV-associated chains specific for CMV antigens. Rarity held for most TCR sequences, but there were some public TCRs that occurred in many donors.

The CDR3 has 15 amino acids. V was trimmed by 5 bases and J by 1 base, leaving 12 bases between them. Germline values: CDR1 MNHNS, CDR2 SASEGT. 60 Vbeta and 13 Jbeta primers were used in PCR. Measured with immunoSEQ multiplex PCR; TCRdb has only the in-frame clones, and not every one. The table has 150,000 to 190,000 clones, less than 85% seen once. In its sample, this clone was seen once. Antigen: not known. Input material: PBMCs. The clonotype originates from a woman aged 50 to 60 in good health and CMV-seropositive. The chain couples TRBV6-1 to TRBJ1-5; D may be TRBD1 (5 bases). CDR3 residues: CASSRGVVSNQPQHF. The CDR3 region has the DNA TGTGCCAGCAGTCGGGGGGTTGTCAGCAATCAGCCCCAGCATTTT.